Shown below are 29 T cell receptor beta chains from a single sample sequenced in a study of PD-1 blockade in classical Hodgkin lymphoma (dated by TCRdb to 2020 to 2021). Libraries came from the immunoSEQ multiplex PCR assay. Entries here come from immuneACCESS through TCRdb and include only in-frame sequences with V and J called. Some clones fail to appear in such tables; in the studies checked, an unresolved V gene covers under half of the shortfall, and the cause of the remainder is unknown. The sample table shows about 35,000 clones, and roughly three quarters are seen once. Clones ranked in the top ten supply roughly an eighth of the sample. The sample's time point label is to be understood as: cycle 2 day 1 (C2D1) of nivolumab. Every trial patient had relapsed after autologous stem cell transplantation, and cohorts A, B and C differed in prior brentuximab vedotin exposure. The sequences come from peripheral blood mononuclear cells (PBMCs), collected before the second cycle of nivolumab. The receptors shown here come from a human donor with classical Hodgkin lymphoma.

CDR3 in amino acids: CASSLAGGGVGNYEQYF. DNA for the CDR3: TGTGCCAGCAGCTTGGCAGGCGGCGGGGTCGGAAATTACGAGCAGTACTTC. The V call is TRBV5-6, the J call TRBJ2-7; perhaps TRBD2 as D (6 bases). Per the germline V gene, CDR1 is SGHDT and CDR2 is YYEEEE. Trimming took off 0 bases at V and 4 bases at J, with 20 bases between the two ends. The CDR3 is 17 residues long.

CDR3 sequence: CASSLVQKSTDTQYF. The CDR3 coding sequence is TGCGCCAGCAGCTTGGTCCAGAAAAGCACAGATACGCAGTATTTT. The chain joins TRBV5-1 to TRBJ2-3; the D is unclear. V lost 0 bases, J lost 0 bases, and 8 bases lay in between. Germline lookup yields CDR1 SGHRS and CDR2 YFSETQ. CDR3 length equals 15 residues. The variable domain in full, with the rest retrieved from reference TRBV5-1 and TRBJ2-3, is KAGVTQTPRYLIKTRGQQVTLSCSPISGHRSVSWYQQTPGQGLQFLFEYFSETQRNKGNFPGRFSGRQFSNSRSEMNVSTLELGDSALYLCASSLVQKSTDTQYFGPGTRLTVL.

Turning to this clone: This may come from a read error, since a much larger clone is one base off. This chain joins TRBV5-1 and TRBJ2-1, with D uncertain. The CDR3 spans 11 residues. Germline CDR1 is SGHRS and CDR2 is YFSETQ. Trimming removed 2 bases at V and 3 bases at J, with 0 bases between. CDR3: CASSFYNEQFF. The CDR3 DNA reads as TGCGCCAGCAGCTTCTACAATGAGCAGTTCTTC.

As to this clone: One end of the junction does not line up with germline, which may come from a read error. The rearrangement joins TRBV5-4 to TRBJ1-2, with TRBD1 matching over 8 bases. Per germline, CDR1 SGHNT and CDR2 YYREEE (reference sequence). The CDR3 loop spans 15 amino acids. The CDR3 here is CASSNQITGGRRDNF. In DNA, the CDR3 is TGTGCCAGCTCTAACCAAATCACAGGGGGGCGACGGGACAACTTC.

The rearrangement uses TRBV7-9 and TRBJ2-1; 14 bases line up with TRBD2. Germline values: CDR1 SEHNR, CDR2 FQNEAQ (reference sequence). V trimming: 5 bases; J trimming: 7 bases; junction bases outside the gene matches: 7. The CDR3 consists of 16 residues. In nucleotides, the CDR3 is TGTGCCAGCAGCCCCGCCGGGACTAGCGGGAGAAATGAGCAGTTCTTC. The encoded protein is CASSPAGTSGRNEQFF.

This clone is deemed medium-sized. V gene TRBV11-2 combines with J gene TRBJ1-6; tentatively, D is TRBD1 (5 bases). V was shortened by 5 bases and J by 4 bases, with 18 bases between the two germline ends. From germline, CDR1 is SGHAT and CDR2 FQNNGV. There are 17 residues in the CDR3. CDR3 in amino acids: CASSLIRMGLYNSPLHF. Here the CDR3 DNA reads TGTGCCAGCAGCCTAATTCGGATGGGACTTTATAATTCACCCCTCCACTTT. Variable domain in full (rest from reference TRBV11-2 and TRBJ1-6): EAGVAQSPRYKIIEKRQSVAFWCNPISGHATLYWYQQILGQGPKLLIQFQNNGVVDDSQLPKDRFSAERLKGVDSTLKIQPAKLEDSAVYLCASSLIRMGLYNSPLHFGNGTRLTVT.

V is TRBV7-2 and J is TRBJ1-4; D gene unclear. The V end lost 3 bases, the J end lost 4 bases, and 9 bases lay between the germline ends. The CDR3 loop spans 14 amino acids. In germline, CDR1 is SGHTA, CDR2 FQGNSA. This chain's CDR3 is CASSFQGSNEKLFF. The CDR3 DNA reads TGTGCCAGCAGCTTCCAAGGCAGTAATGAAAAACTGTTTTTT.

V and J are TRBV6-5 and TRBJ2-7; a weak D match, TRBD2 (6 bases). The germline V gene encodes CDR1 MNHEY and CDR2 SVGAGI. V lost 6 bases, J lost 7 bases, and 10 bases lay in between. The CDR3 consists of 11 residues. The CDR3 loop is CASRGLAEQYF. For the CDR3, the DNA is TGTGCCAGCAGGGGACTGGCGGAGCAGTACTTC.

V gene TRBV27 combines with J gene TRBJ1-6; weak D call: TRBD1 (6 bases). V gave up 2 bases and J gave up 7 bases, with 15 bases separating them. The germline gives CDR1 MNHEY, CDR2 SMNVEV (reference sequence). The CDR3 covers 16 residues. Written as DNA, the CDR3 is TGTGCCAGCAGTTTAAGGGTGCAGGGGAGAAATTCACCCCTCCACTTT. This encodes CASSLRVQGRNSPLHF.

In DNA form, the CDR3 reads TGTGCCATCAGCGGGACAGGCGGGGGTTCACCCCTCCACTTT. Protein sequence: CAISGTGGGSPLHF. The chain employs TRBV10-3 and TRBJ1-6; 8 nucleotides line up with TRBD1. The CDR3 contains 14 residues. Per the germline V gene, CDR1 is ENHRY and CDR2 is SYGVKD. The junction had 7 bases not matched to a gene; V was cut back by 6 bases and J by 9 bases.

This clone was seen many times. The CDR3, as DNA: TGTGCCAGCAGTTTAGGCCGGGGGACTGAAGCTTTCTTT. It yields the protein CASSLGRGTEAFF. The chain combines TRBV27 with TRBJ1-1; a weak D match, TRBD1 (5 bases). Deletions cut 2 bases from V and 5 bases from J, with 9 bases between. CDR1 MNHEY and CDR2 SMNVEV come from the germline V gene (reference sequence). This CDR3 has 13 residues.

This clone was counted a few times. The rearrangement uses TRBV4-3 and TRBJ2-7; TRBD1 is a possible D gene (5 bases). V dropped 3 bases and J dropped 8 bases, with 17 bases sitting between them. Per the germline V gene, CDR1 is LGHNA and CDR2 is YSLEER. The CDR3 covers 14 residues. CDR3 DNA sequence: TGCGCCAGCAGCCAGGACGACTGGAACAGGAAGCAGTACTTC. Amino acids: CASSQDDWNRKQYF.

There are a few counts of this clone. The genes are TRBV2 and TRBJ2-3; 8 positions agree with TRBD1. Germline CDR1 reads SNHLY; CDR2 reads FYNNEI. The CDR3 extends over 15 amino acids. The trim removed 8 bases at V and 9 bases at J, leaving 16 bases unmatched. In DNA form, the CDR3 reads TGTGCCAGCGCAATTCAGGGGGCGCCGATAGGGACGCAGTATTTT. Translating gives CASAIQGAPIGTQYF.

The chain links TRBV4-2 to TRBJ2-3; 16 bases line up with TRBD2. Per the germline V gene, CDR1 is LGHNA and CDR2 is YNFKEQ. Trimming cost V 0 bases and J 3 bases; bases outside gene matches: 3. CDR3 length equals 18 residues. The CDR3 protein is CASSQDSGLAGGTDTQYF. The CDR3 region has the DNA TGTGCCAGCAGCCAAGATTCGGGACTAGCGGGGGGGACAGATACGCAGTATTTT.

The V gene is TRBV5-5, the J gene TRBJ1-4, with a tentative D call TRBD1 (6 bases). Between the trimmed V and J ends, which lost 6 bases and 7 bases, there was a span of 16 bases. The germline V gene encodes CDR1 SGHKS and CDR2 YYEKEE (reference sequence). The CDR3 runs to 14 residues. The CDR3 DNA reads as TGTGCCAGCACCCTCGGGACATCGGGTGAAAAACTGTTTTTT. This encodes CASTLGTSGEKLFF.

V and J are TRBV4-1 and TRBJ1-3; D not resolved. The ends were cut back, 0 bases at V and 3 bases at J, with 9 bases in the middle. CDR1 is MGHRA and CDR2 is YSYEKL in the germline V gene. CDR3 size: 15 residues. CDR3 in DNA: TGCGCCAGCAGCCAAGATAGTTCCGGTGGAAACACCATATATTTT. This sequence encodes CASSQDSSGGNTIYF.

This clone was recorded once. The rearrangement links TRBV30 to TRBJ1-1, with D uncertain. Germline V gene data show CDR1 as GTSNPN and CDR2 as SVGIG (reference sequence). The CDR3 sequence is 14 residues long. V lost 2 bases and J lost 4, with 14 bases in between. The chain's CDR3 is CAWSSLWAGTEAFF. The CDR3, as DNA: TGTGCCTGGAGTTCCCTGTGGGCTGGCACTGAAGCTTTCTTT.

J is TRBJ2-5 and V is TRBV7-2, with 10 bases aligning to TRBD2. The DNA end favors TRBJ2-7, so the J call may be wrong. CDR1 is SGHTA, CDR2 FQGNSA, per germline. The CDR3 extends over 16 amino acids. The CDR3 sequence is CASSRISGGLSYEQYF. Written as DNA, the CDR3 is TGTGCCAGCAGCAGAATTAGCGGGGGGCTCTCCTACGAGCAGTACTTC.

By sample fraction, this clone is medium-sized (0.01 to 0.1%). The J gene is TRBJ1-3, the V gene TRBV6-1; possible D gene TRBD1, 6 bases. The CDR3 consists of 14 residues. CDR1 and CDR2 from the germline V gene are MNHNS and SASEGT. The V gene lost 6 bases and the J gene lost 4 bases, with 13 bases spanning the gap. In nucleotides, the CDR3 is TGTGCCAGCAGGACTCGGGGGGCCGGAAACACCATATATTTT. This gives the protein CASRTRGAGNTIYF.

V gene TRBV13 combines with J gene TRBJ1-3; TRBD1 aligns across 9 bases. With V trimmed by 5 bases and J by 0 bases, 8 bases remained unmatched. Germline CDR1 and CDR2: PRHDT and FYEKMQ (reference sequence). This CDR3 is built from 17 residues. The DNA of the CDR3 is TGTGCCAGCAGCCAACTCCGGGACAGGGTCTCTGGAAACACCATATATTTT. Amino acids: CASSQLRDRVSGNTIYF.

V and J are TRBV9 and TRBJ2-2; the match to TRBD1 covers 8 bases. CDR3 size: 16 residues. Germline V CDR1 and CDR2: SGDLS, YYNGEE. V was pared by 5 bases and J by 3 bases, with 9 bases of the junction left unmatched. CDR3 in DNA: TGTGCCAGCAGTTACGGACAGGGAGTGTACACCGGGGAGCTGTTTTTT. As protein: CASSYGQGVYTGELFF. Complete variable domain (other parts from reference TRBV9 and TRBJ2-2): DSGVTQTPKHLITATGQRVTLRCSPRSGDLSVYWYQQSLDQGLQFLIQYYNGEERAKGNILERFSAQQFPDLHSELNLSSLELGDSALYFCASSYGQGVYTGELFFGEGSRLTVL.

This chain joins TRBV28 and TRBJ2-3; TRBD2 agrees at 7 bases. V was clipped by 8 bases and J by 6 bases; unmatched bases: 11. Germline loops: CDR1 MDHEN, CDR2 SYDVKM. The CDR3 contains 14 residues. The CDR3 DNA reads TGTGCCAGCCGACCGACTAGCATATCGGATACGCAGTATTTT. Translating gives CASRPTSISDTQYF.

J is TRBJ2-3 and V is TRBV7-7; D possibly corresponds to TRBD2 (5 bases). Per germline, CDR1 SSHAT and CDR2 FNYEAQ (reference sequence). The CDR3 has 15 amino acids. V lost 4 bases and J 1 base, leaving 12 bases between the germline ends. CDR3 DNA: TGTGCCAGCAGCTCTACGGGGTCCCGCACAGATACGCAGTATTTT. It codes for CASSSTGSRTDTQYF. The full variable domain, in which reference TRBV7-7 and TRBJ2-3 provide the parts outside the CDR3, is GAGVSQSPRYKVTKRGQDVTLRCDPISSHATLYWYQQALGQGPEFLTYFNYEAQPDKSGLPSDRFSAERPEGSISTLTIQRTEQRDSAMYRCASSSTGSRTDTQYFGPGTRLTVL.

The rearrangement links TRBV5-1 to TRBJ2-7; 9 nucleotides align to TRBD2. CDR1 and CDR2 (germline): SGHRS, YFSETQ. V lost 5 bases and J lost 5; bases outside the gene matches: 8. This CDR3 has 14 amino acids. The CDR3 sequence: CASRPGTSNDEQYF. The CDR3 coding sequence is TGCGCCAGCAGGCCGGGGACTAGCAACGACGAGCAGTACTTC.

The gene calls are TRBV6-5 and TRBJ2-3; 9 nucleotides match TRBD2. Germline CDR1 is MNHEY and CDR2 is SVGAGI. The CDR3 is 14 residues long. The J segment lost 3 bases and the V segment lost 6 bases, leaving 4 bases of the junction unmatched. CDR3 coding DNA: TGTGCCAGCAGACTGGGACTAGCTACAGATACGCAGTATTTT. Translated: CASRLGLATDTQYF.

The V and J genes are TRBV5-1 and TRBJ1-1; D remains unclear. CDR3 length equals 12 residues. V dropped 0 bases and J dropped 4 bases, with 4 bases sitting between them. CDR1 is SGHRS, CDR2 YFSETQ, per germline. This CDR3 is CASSLDGTEAFF. CDR3 nucleotide sequence: TGCGCCAGCAGCTTGGATGGCACTGAAGCTTTCTTT.

The rearrangement joins TRBV5-1 to TRBJ2-2, with D tentatively TRBD1 (6 bases). The CDR3 covers 15 residues. Germline V gives CDR1 SGHRS, CDR2 YFSETQ. The V end was cut by 4 bases, the J end by 1 base, with 11 bases between. This CDR3 is CASSTWTENTGELFF. As DNA, the CDR3 is TGCGCCAGCAGCACCTGGACAGAGAACACCGGGGAGCTGTTTTTT.

The chain carries TRBV7-9 and TRBJ1-1; D is unresolved. Trimming took off 3 bases at V and 4 bases at J, with 12 bases between the two ends. The CDR3 has 14 amino acids. In germline, CDR1 is SEHNR, CDR2 FQNEAQ (reference sequence). CDR3 in DNA: TGTGCCAGCAGCTTCGATTTAATGGCCACTGAAGCTTTCTTT. It translates to CASSFDLMATEAFF.

This chain connects TRBV9 to TRBJ2-2, with D possibly TRBD1 on 6 matching bases. V lost 3 bases and J 5 bases, leaving 11 bases between the germline ends. The CDR3 runs 14 residues. CDR1 SGDLS and CDR2 YYNGEE come from the germline V gene. For the CDR3, the DNA is TGTGCCAGCAGCGCAGGACAGCCGACCGGGGAGCTGTTTTTT. As protein: CASSAGQPTGELFF. Complete variable domain (other parts from reference TRBV9 and TRBJ2-2): DSGVTQTPKHLITATGQRVTLRCSPRSGDLSVYWYQQSLDQGLQFLIQYYNGEERAKGNILERFSAQQFPDLHSELNLSSLELGDSALYFCASSAGQPTGELFFGEGSRLTVL.